The 18 T cell receptor beta chains listed next were all sequenced from one sample in a study of blood T cell repertoires in COVID-19. Measured with immunoSEQ multiplex PCR; TCRdb has only the in-frame clones, and not every one. The sample consists of roughly 120,000 clones, 92% of them appearing once. Sequenced sample: peripheral blood. Receptors were obtained from a middle-aged man with COVID-19, enrolled during active disease.

J is TRBJ2-3 and V is TRBV9; 9 positions match TRBD2. The CDR3 is 16 residues long. The germline gives CDR1 SGDLS, CDR2 YYNGEE. V was pared by 4 bases and J by 7 bases, with 13 bases of the junction left unmatched. For the CDR3, the DNA is TGTGCCAGCAGCCCAACTACTAGTCCTAGCGGGAATACGCAGTATTTT. Its translation: CASSPTTSPSGNTQYF.

This clone was found once. This rearrangement joins TRBV19 to TRBJ2-7; D is unresolved. V was cut by 5 bases and J by 2 bases, with 10 bases left in between. Germline V CDR1 and CDR2: LNHDA, SQIVND (reference sequence). The CDR3 runs 13 residues. The CDR3 nucleotides are TGTGCCAGTAGTCTTAGCTCGACCTACGAGCAGTACTTC. Protein sequence: CASSLSSTYEQYF.

The V call is TRBV5-6, the J call TRBJ2-6; D remains unclear. The CDR3 sequence is 16 residues long. With 4 bases removed from V and 0 bases from J, the gap between germline ends came to 11 bases. Germline V CDR1 and CDR2: SGHDT, YYEEEE. The CDR3 nucleotides are TGTGCCAGCAGCCCGGCGGTGTTCTCTGGGGCCAACGTCCTGACTTTC. Its translation: CASSPAVFSGANVLTF.

The V call is TRBV2, the J call TRBJ1-1; D is possibly TRBD1 (6 bases). The length of the CDR3 is 14 residues. The V gene's germline CDR1 is SNHLY and CDR2 FYNNEI. The germline V and J ends were trimmed by 3 bases and 5 bases, with 13 bases remaining between them. CDR3 nucleotide sequence: TGTGCCAGCAGTGAGGGCAGGGGTGGAACTGAAGCTTTCTTT. This sequence encodes CASSEGRGGTEAFF.

The rearrangement uses TRBV19 and TRBJ2-3, with 11 nucleotides matching TRBD2. This CDR3 spans 15 amino acids. Germline assignment: CDR1 LNHDA and CDR2 SQIVND (reference sequence). Losses at the gene ends were 5 bases for V and 1 base for J; bases not matched to a gene: 2. DNA of the CDR3: TGTGCCAGTAGTCAGGGACTAGCGGGCACAGATACGCAGTATTTT. It is translated as CASSQGLAGTDTQYF.

The rearrangement links TRBV27 to TRBJ2-6; D unresolved. CDR3 length: 15 amino acids. With 3 bases removed from V and 0 bases from J, the gap between germline ends came to 6 bases. The V gene's germline CDR1 is MNHEY and CDR2 SMNVEV (reference sequence). The DNA for the CDR3 is TGTGCCAGCAGTTTTCGGTACTCTGGGGCCAACGTCCTGACTTTC. Protein sequence: CASSFRYSGANVLTF.

The rearrangement uses TRBV5-1 and TRBJ2-1, with 10 positions matching TRBD1. Trimming cost V 7 bases and J 5 bases; bases outside gene matches: 6. The CDR3 spans 14 residues. Looked up from germline, CDR1 is SGHRS and CDR2 is YFSETQ. The DNA for the CDR3 is TGCGCCAGCTGCCGGGACAGGGGTGACAATGAGCAGTTCTTC. This gives the protein CASCRDRGDNEQFF. Drawing the rest from reference TRBV5-1 and TRBJ2-1, the complete variable domain is KAGVTQTPRYLIKTRGQQVTLSCSPISGHRSVSWYQQTPGQGLQFLFEYFSETQRNKGNFPGRFSGRQFSNSRSEMNVSTLELGDSALYLCASCRDRGDNEQFFGPGTRLTVL.

V and J are TRBV14 and TRBJ2-7; the D gene is possibly TRBD1 (5 bases). The CDR3 loop spans 13 amino acids. Germline V gene data show CDR1 as SGHDN and CDR2 as FVKESK. The V gene lost 1 base and the J gene lost 4 bases, with 8 bases spanning the gap. This chain's CDR3 is CASSQGTWYEQYV. CDR3 nucleotides: TGTGCCAGCAGCCAAGGGACATGGTACGAGCAGTACGTC.

The rearrangement joins TRBV9 to TRBJ2-1; 8 nucleotides agree with TRBD2. There are 14 residues in the CDR3. V dropped 7 bases and J dropped 6; count of bases not matched to a gene: 9. Germline V gene data show CDR1 as SGDLS and CDR2 as YYNGEE. In DNA, the CDR3 is TGTGCCAGCGGGGGAAGCGGGAGTATCAATGAGCAGTTCTTC. Protein product: CASGGSGSINEQFF.

The chain is built from TRBV15 and TRBJ2-5; perhaps TRBD2 as D (7 bases). Germline V gives CDR1 LNHNV, CDR2 YYDKDF (reference sequence). V gave up 1 base and J gave up 1 base, with 10 bases separating them. The CDR3 length is 15 residues. CDR3: CATSRVGGLQETQYF. The CDR3 DNA sequence: TGTGCCACCAGCAGAGTGGGGGGGCTCCAAGAGACCCAGTACTTC.

This chain links TRBV4-1 with TRBJ2-2; 7 positions match TRBD1. There are 14 residues in the CDR3. Germline assignment: CDR1 MGHRA and CDR2 YSYEKL. J gave up 6 bases and V 6 bases, and 7 bases lay outside the gene matches. The CDR3 sequence: CASRSPRGPGELFF. In DNA form, the CDR3 reads TGCGCCAGCAGGTCACCGAGGGGGCCCGGGGAGCTGTTTTTT.

The rearrangement links TRBV19 to TRBJ2-7; no definite D call. Germline assignment: CDR1 LNHDA and CDR2 SQIVND (reference sequence). Trimming took 7 bases from V and 4 from J, leaving 20 bases between them. The CDR3 contains 15 residues. CDR3 in DNA: TGTGCCAGTAAGGCGAATGGAGCTTCTAGGTACGAGCAGTACTTC. Amino acid sequence: CASKANGASRYEQYF. The full variable domain, completed using reference TRBV19 and TRBJ2-7, is DGGITQSPKYLFRKEGQNVTLSCEQNLNHDAMYWYRQDPGQGLRLIYYSQIVNDFQKGDIAEGYSVSREKKESFPLTVTSAQKNPTAFYLCASKANGASRYEQYFGPGTRLTVT.

A single count supports this clone. The chain carries TRBV29-1 and TRBJ2-6, with TRBD1 identical over 8 bases. Germline-derived CDR1 and CDR2 are SQVTM and ANQGSEA. Trimming took 8 bases from V and 0 from J; bases not matched to a gene: 6. CDR3 length: 15 residues. CDR3 protein: CSIRGTGSGANVLTF. The CDR3 DNA sequence: TGCAGCATTCGCGGGACAGGCTCTGGGGCCAACGTCCTGACTTTC. The full variable domain, in which reference TRBV29-1 and TRBJ2-6 provide the parts outside the CDR3, is SAVISQKPSRDICQRGTSLTIQCQVDSQVTMMFWYRQQPGQSLTLIATANQGSEATYESGFVIDKFPISRPNLTFSTLTVSNMSPEDSSIYLCSIRGTGSGANVLTFGAGSRLTVL.

The genes are TRBV5-1 and TRBJ2-2; 7 positions match TRBD2. This CDR3 is built from 14 residues. V gave up 2 bases and J gave up 6 bases; unmatched junction bases: 4. Germline V CDR1 and CDR2: SGHRS, YFSETQ. CDR3: CASSLDGGAGELFF. The CDR3 nucleotides read TGCGCCAGCAGCTTAGATGGGGGGGCCGGGGAGCTGTTTTTT.

This sequence joins TRBV19 and TRBJ2-5; 9 nucleotides agree with TRBD1. This CDR3 spans 14 amino acids. With V trimmed by 3 bases and J by 4 bases, 3 bases remained unmatched. Germline V gene data show CDR1 as LNHDA and CDR2 as SQIVND (reference sequence). The CDR3 bases are TGTGCCAGTAGTATGGACAGGGGACGAGAGACCCAGTACTTC. Translation gives CASSMDRGRETQYF. The variable domain in full, completed from reference TRBV19 and TRBJ2-5, reads DGGITQSPKYLFRKEGQNVTLSCEQNLNHDAMYWYRQDPGQGLRLIYYSQIVNDFQKGDIAEGYSVSREKKESFPLTVTSAQKNPTAFYLCASSMDRGRETQYFGPGTRLLVL.

The chain employs TRBV7-8 and TRBJ1-5; D may be TRBD1 (5 bases). The germline V and J ends were trimmed by 2 bases and 2 bases, with 7 bases remaining between them. The CDR3 length is 14 residues. In germline, CDR1 is SGHVS, CDR2 FQNEAQ. The CDR3 reads CASSLQGGNQPQHF. The CDR3 DNA reads as TGTGCCAGCAGCTTACAGGGTGGCAATCAGCCCCAGCATTTT.

The chain couples TRBV4-2 to TRBJ1-6, with unresolved D. CDR3 size: 13 residues. Germline CDR1 is LGHNA and CDR2 is YNFKEQ. V was clipped by 6 bases and J by 8 bases, with 11 bases between them. Here the CDR3 reads CASSSLGDSPLHF. Here the CDR3 DNA reads TGTGCCAGCAGTTCGCTCGGGGATTCACCCCTCCACTTT.

V and J are TRBV9 and TRBJ2-7, with no clear D. The CDR3 loop spans 12 amino acids. Germline values: CDR1 SGDLS, CDR2 YYNGEE. Between the trimmed V and J ends, which lost 0 bases and 6 bases, there was a span of 7 bases. Here the CDR3 DNA reads TGTGCCAGCAGCGTAGAGGCAGGCGAGCAGTACTTC. Protein sequence: CASSVEAGEQYF. Looking up the rest from reference TRBV9 and TRBJ2-7 gives the full variable domain: DSGVTQTPKHLITATGQRVTLRCSPRSGDLSVYWYQQSLDQGLQFLIQYYNGEERAKGNILERFSAQQFPDLHSELNLSSLELGDSALYFCASSVEAGEQYFGPGTRLTVT.